These T cell receptor beta chains were read from a single sample in a study of control samples from healthy donors and cancer patients. TCRdb's table, derived via immunoSEQ multiplex PCR, lists solely in-frame clones and lacks some. Of about 150,000 clones in the sample, about nine tenths are singletons; the top ten hold over 4.5%. Sequencing was done on a sample of blood. The receptors come from a man aged 30 to 39 in good health. CDR3s leave out the opening cysteine and the closing phenylalanine or tryptophan. A row's size may be missing; if present it is once, few, many or a size class.

CDR3 length	V gene	J gene	clone size	CDR3 protein
12	TRBV5-4	TRBJ2-7	-	ASSLRQTSYEQY
12	TRBV3-1/TRBV3-2	TRBJ2-7	-	ASSLGRITYEQY
13	TRBV6-5	TRBJ1-1	-	ASSYHHTGNTEAF
12	TRBV18	TRBJ2-3	-	ASSHSTGTDTQY
12	TRBV10-2	TRBJ2-5	-	AVTPGMGQETQY
14	TRBV5-5	TRBJ2-2	-	ASSPWGGRNTGELF
11	TRBV18	TRBJ2-2	-	ASSPLNTGELF
14	TRBV5-4	TRBJ2-2	once	ASSLRASGSFGELF
15	TRBV7-6	TRBJ2-1	-	ASSSRPGLADHNEQF
11	TRBV18	TRBJ2-3	-	ASSPPSTDTQY
13	TRBV14	TRBJ2-7	few	ASSRALAGDYEQY
12	TRBV3-1/TRBV3-2	TRBJ2-3	-	ASSLRGSTDTQY